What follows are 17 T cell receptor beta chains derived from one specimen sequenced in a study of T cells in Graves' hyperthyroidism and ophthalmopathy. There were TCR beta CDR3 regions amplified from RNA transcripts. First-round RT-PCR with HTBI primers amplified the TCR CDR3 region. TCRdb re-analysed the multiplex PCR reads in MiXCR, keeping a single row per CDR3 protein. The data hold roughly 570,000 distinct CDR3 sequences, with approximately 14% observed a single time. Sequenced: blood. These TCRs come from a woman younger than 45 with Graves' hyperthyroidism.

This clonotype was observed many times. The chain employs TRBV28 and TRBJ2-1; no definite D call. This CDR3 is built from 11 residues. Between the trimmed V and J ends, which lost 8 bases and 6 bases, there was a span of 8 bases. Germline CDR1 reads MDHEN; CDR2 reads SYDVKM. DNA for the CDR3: TGTGCCAGCTCCATGGTCAATGAGCAGTTCTTC. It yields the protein CASSMVNEQFF.

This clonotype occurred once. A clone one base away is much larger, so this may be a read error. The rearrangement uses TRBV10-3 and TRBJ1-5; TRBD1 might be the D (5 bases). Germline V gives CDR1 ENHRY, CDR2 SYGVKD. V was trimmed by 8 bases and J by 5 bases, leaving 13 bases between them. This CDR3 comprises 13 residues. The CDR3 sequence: CAIGPGQDQPQHF. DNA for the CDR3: TGTGCCATCGGCCCCGGACAAGATCAGCCCCAGCATTTT.

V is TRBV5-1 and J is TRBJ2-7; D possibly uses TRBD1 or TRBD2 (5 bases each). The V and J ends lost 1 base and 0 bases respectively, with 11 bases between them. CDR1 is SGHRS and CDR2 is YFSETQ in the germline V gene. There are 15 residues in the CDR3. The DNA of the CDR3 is TGCGCCAGCAGCTTGTTAGGGACGGCCTCCTACGAGCAGTACTTC. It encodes CASSLLGTASYEQYF.

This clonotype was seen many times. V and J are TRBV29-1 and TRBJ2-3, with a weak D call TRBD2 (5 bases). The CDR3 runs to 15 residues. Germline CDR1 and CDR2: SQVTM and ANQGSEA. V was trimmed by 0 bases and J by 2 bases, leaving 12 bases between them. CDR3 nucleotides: TGCAGCGTTGAAGATAGGAGGAAATCCACAGATACGCAGTATTTT. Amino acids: CSVEDRRKSTDTQYF.

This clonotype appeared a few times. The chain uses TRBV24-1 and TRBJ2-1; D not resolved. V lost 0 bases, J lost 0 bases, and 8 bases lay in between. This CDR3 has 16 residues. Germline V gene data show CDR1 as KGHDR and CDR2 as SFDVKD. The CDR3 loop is CATSDLGRNSYNEQFF. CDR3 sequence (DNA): TGTGCCACCAGTGATTTGGGGCGCAACTCCTACAATGAGCAGTTCTTC.

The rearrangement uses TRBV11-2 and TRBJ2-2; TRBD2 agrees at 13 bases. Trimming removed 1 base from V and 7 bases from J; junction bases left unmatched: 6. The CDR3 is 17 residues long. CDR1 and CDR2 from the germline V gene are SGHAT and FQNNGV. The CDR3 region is CASSLALAGGPIGELFF. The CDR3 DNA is TGTGCCAGCAGCTTAGCACTAGCGGGAGGGCCGATCGGGGAGCTGTTTTTT.

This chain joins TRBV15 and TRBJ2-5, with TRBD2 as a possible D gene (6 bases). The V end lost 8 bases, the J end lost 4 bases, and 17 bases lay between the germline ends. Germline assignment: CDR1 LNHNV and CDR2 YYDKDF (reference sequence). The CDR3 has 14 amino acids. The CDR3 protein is CATGGGAVLETQYF. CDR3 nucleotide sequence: TGTGCCACCGGGGGAGGAGCGGTTTTAGAGACCCAGTACTTC.

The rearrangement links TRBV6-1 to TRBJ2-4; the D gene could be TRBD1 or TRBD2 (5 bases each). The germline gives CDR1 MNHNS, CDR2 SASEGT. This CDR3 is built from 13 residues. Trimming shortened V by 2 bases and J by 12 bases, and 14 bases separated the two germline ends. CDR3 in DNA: TGTGCCAGCAGTGAATGGGGACCCAGAGCTCAGTACTTC. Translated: CASSEWGPRAQYF.

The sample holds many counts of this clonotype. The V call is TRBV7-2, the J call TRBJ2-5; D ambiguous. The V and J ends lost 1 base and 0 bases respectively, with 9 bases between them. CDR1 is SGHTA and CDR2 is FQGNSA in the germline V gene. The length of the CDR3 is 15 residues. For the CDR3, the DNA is TGTGCCAGCAGCTTAGGCGCGAGCGACCAAGAGACCCAGTACTTC. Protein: CASSLGASDQETQYF.

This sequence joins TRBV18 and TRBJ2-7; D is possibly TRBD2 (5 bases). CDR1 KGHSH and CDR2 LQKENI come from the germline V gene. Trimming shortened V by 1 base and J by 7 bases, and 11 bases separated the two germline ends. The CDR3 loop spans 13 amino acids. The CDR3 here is CASSPRGLGEQYF. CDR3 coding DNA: TGTGCCAGCTCACCACGCGGGCTGGGAGAGCAGTACTTC.

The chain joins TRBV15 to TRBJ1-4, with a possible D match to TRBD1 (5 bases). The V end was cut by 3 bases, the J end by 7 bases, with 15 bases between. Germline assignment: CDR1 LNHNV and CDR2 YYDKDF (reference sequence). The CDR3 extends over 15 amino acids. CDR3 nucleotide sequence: TGTGCCACCAGCAGGTCGACAGCGACGGGTGAAAAACTGTTTTTT. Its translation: CATSRSTATGEKLFF.

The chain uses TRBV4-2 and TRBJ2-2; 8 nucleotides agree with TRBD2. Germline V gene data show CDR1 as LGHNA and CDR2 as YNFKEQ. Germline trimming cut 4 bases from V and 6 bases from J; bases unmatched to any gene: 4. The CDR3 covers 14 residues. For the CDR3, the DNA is TGTGCCAGCAGCCGGAACGGGAGGGCCGGGGAGCTGTTTTTT. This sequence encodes CASSRNGRAGELFF.

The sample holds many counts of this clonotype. In nucleotides, the CDR3 is TGCAGCGCCGTCCGGGACAGGGCTGGCGAGACCCAGTACTTC. It translates to CSAVRDRAGETQYF. This chain connects TRBV29-1 to TRBJ2-5, with 9 bases identical to TRBD1. Per the germline V gene, CDR1 is SQVTM and CDR2 is ANQGSEA. Trimming cost V 7 bases and J 5 bases; bases outside gene matches: 11. The CDR3 is 14 amino acids. Full variable domain (missing parts from reference TRBV29-1 and TRBJ2-5): SAVISQKPSRDICQRGTSLTIQCQVDSQVTMMFWYRQQPGQSLTLIATANQGSEATYESGFVIDKFPISRPNLTFSTLTVSNMSPEDSSIYLCSAVRDRAGETQYFGPGTRLLVL.

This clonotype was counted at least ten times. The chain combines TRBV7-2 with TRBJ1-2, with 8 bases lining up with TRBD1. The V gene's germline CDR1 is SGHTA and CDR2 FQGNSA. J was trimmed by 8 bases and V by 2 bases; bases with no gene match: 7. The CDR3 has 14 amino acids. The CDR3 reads CASSLRAQGAGYTF. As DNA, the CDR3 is TGTGCCAGCAGCTTAAGGGCCCAGGGGGCAGGCTACACCTTC.

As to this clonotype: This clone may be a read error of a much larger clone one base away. The CDR3 bases are TGTGCCATCAGTGACGGGCAGATCCAAGAGATCCAGTACTTC. This gives the protein CAISDGQIQEIQYF. The genes are TRBV10-3 and TRBJ2-5; D call uncertain. The CDR3 extends over 14 amino acids. Germline CDR1 ENHRY, CDR2 SYGVKD.

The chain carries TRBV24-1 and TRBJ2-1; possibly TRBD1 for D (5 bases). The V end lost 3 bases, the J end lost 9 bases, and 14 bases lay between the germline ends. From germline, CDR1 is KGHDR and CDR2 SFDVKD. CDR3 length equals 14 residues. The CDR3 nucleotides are TGTGCCACCAGTGATCCGGACCTAAGGGGTGAGCAGTTCTTC. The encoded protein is CATSDPDLRGEQFF.

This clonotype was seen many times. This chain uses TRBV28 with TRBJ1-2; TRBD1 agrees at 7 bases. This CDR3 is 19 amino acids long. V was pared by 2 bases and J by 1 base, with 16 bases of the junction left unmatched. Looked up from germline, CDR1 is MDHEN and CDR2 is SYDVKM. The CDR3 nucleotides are TGTGCCAGCAGTTTACCCCCCGACGTAGCGACAGGGATTAACTATGGCTACACCTTC. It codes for CASSLPPDVATGINYGYTF.